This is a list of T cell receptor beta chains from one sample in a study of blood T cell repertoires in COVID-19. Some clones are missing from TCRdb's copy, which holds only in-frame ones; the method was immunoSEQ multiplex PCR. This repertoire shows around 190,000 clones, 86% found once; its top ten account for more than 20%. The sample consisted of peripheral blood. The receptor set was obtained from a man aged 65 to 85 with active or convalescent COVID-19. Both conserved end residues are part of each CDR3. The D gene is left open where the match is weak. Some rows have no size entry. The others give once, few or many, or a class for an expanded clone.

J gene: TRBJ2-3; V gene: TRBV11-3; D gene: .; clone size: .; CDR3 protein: CASSAYDRDTQYF; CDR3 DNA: TGTGCCAGCAGCGCCTACGACAGAGATACGCAGTATTTT
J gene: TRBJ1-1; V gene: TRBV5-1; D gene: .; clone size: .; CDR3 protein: CASSTQGWNTEAFF; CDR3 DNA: TGCGCCAGCAGTACCCAGGGGTGGAACACTGAAGCTTTCTTT
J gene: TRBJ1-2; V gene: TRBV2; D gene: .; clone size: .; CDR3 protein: CASLQDGNYGYTF; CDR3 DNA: TGTGCCAGCTTACAGGACGGCAACTATGGCTACACCTTC
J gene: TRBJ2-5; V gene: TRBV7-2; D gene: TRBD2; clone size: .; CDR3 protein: CASSPNGGQETQYF; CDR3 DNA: TGTGCCAGCAGCCCAAACGGGGGGCAAGAGACCCAGTACTTC
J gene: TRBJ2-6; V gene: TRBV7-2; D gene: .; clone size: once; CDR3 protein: CASSLVSGANVLTF; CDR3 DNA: TGTGCCAGCAGCTTAGTATCTGGGGCCAACGTCCTGACTTTC
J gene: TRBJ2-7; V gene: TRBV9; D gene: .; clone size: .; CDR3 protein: CASSVVEGGLNEQYF; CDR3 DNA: TGTGCCAGCAGCGTAGTAGAGGGAGGACTCAACGAGCAGTACTTC
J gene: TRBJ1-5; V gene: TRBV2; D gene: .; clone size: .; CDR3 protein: CASSRDYSNQPQHF; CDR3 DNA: TGTGCCAGCAGTAGGGACTATAGCAATCAGCCCCAGCATTTT
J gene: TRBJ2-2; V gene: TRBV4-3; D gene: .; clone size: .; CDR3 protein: CASSPSLLQGFYSGELFF; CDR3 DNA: TGCGCCAGCAGCCCTTCTTTACTACAGGGCTTTTATTCCGGGGAGCTGTTTTTT
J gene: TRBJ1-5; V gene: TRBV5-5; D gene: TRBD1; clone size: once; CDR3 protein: CASSPTWTGSSQPQHF; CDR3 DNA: TGTGCCAGCAGCCCCACTTGGACAGGTTCAAGTCAGCCCCAGCATTTT
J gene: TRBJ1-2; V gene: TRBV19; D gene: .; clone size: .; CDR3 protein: CASKEFTRDGYTF; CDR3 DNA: TGTGCCAGTAAGGAGTTCACCCGGGATGGCTACACCTTC
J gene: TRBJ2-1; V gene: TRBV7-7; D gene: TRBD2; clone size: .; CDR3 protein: CASSLGTSGNNEQFF; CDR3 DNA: TGTGCTAGCAGCTTAGGGACTAGCGGTAACAATGAGCAGTTCTTC
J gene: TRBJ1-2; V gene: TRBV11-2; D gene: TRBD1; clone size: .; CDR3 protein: CASSLVGQGVGNRGYTF; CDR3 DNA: TGTGCCAGCAGCTTAGTTGGACAGGGAGTCGGTAATCGTGGCTACACCTTC
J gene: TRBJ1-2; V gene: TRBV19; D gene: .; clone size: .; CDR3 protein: CASSIAGDNYGYTF; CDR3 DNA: TGTGCCAGTAGTATAGCCGGGGATAACTATGGCTACACCTTC
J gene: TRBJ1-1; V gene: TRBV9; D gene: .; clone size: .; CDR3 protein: CASSATRNTEAFF; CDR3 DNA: TGTGCCAGCAGCGCCACGAGGAACACTGAAGCTTTCTTT
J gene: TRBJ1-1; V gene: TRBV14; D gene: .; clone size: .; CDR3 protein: CASSWGPNTEAFF; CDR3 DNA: TGTGCCAGCAGCTGGGGCCCGAACACTGAAGCTTTCTTT
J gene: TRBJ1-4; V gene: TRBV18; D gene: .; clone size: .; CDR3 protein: CASSAPGLQNEKLFF; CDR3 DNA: TGTGCCAGCTCAGCCCCGGGACTGCAAAATGAAAAACTGTTTTTT
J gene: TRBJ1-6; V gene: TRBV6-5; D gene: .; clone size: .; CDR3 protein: CASRPDSSYNSPLHF; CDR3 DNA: TGTGCCAGCAGGCCGGACAGCTCCTATAATTCACCCCTCCACTTT